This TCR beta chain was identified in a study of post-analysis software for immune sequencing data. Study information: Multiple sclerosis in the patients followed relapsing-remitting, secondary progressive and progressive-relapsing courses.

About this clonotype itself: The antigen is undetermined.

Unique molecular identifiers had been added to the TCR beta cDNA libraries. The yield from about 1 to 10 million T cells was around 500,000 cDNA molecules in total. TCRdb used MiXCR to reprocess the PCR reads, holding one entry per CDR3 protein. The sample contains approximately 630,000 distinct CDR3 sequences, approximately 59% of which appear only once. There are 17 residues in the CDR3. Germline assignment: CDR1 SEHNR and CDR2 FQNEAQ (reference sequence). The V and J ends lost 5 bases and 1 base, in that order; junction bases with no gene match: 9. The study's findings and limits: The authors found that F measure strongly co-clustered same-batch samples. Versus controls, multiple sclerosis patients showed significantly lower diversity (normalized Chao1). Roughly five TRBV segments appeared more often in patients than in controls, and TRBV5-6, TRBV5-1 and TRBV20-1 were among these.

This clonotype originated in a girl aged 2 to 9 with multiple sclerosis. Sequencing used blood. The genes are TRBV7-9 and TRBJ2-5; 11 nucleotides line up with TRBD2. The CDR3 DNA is TGTGCCAGCAGCAAGCCTGGGACTAGCGGTGGCCAAGAGACCCAGTACTTC. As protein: CASSKPGTSGGQETQYF. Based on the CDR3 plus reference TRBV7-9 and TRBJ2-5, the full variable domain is DTGVSQNPRHKITKRGQNVTFRCDPISEHNRLYWYRQTLGQGPEFLTYFQNEAQLEKSRLLSDRFSAERPKGSFSTLEIQRTEQGDSAMYLCASSKPGTSGGQETQYFGPGTRLLVL.